This TCR beta chain was captured in a study of CD8+ T cells in alopecia areata. The CDR3 contains 12 residues. Losses at the gene ends were 7 bases for V and 4 bases for J; bases not matched to a gene: 7. CDR1 SQVTM and CDR2 ANQGSEA come from the germline V gene. RNA extraction and reverse transcription yielded cDNA as sequencing template. TCRdb keeps only in-frame clones here, not all; method: immunoSEQ multiplex PCR. Among under 200,000 clones listed, 60% were seen once. The treatment here: oral pan-JAK inhibitor, 5-10 mg twice daily. This sequence joins TRBV29-1 and TRBJ2-7; 7 nucleotides line up with TRBD2. The TCR comes from a human donor with alopecia areata. The sample was CD4+ T cells sorted from blood, taken at week 24, from a patient treated with tofacitinib. The CDR3 bases are TGCAGCGCGGGGGGTGCAGTTTACGAGCAGTACTTC. This codes for CSAGGAVYEQYF.